The present T cell receptor beta chain was sequenced within a study of cytomegalovirus exposure and HLA in healthy donors. Study results and caveats: A list of 150 or so TCR beta chains associated with cytomegalovirus was given. The authors later linked a missense DCLRE1C variant to TCR beta V- and J-gene trimming. Per published reports, the classifier diagnosed cytomegalovirus status with high specificity and sensitivity. In most subjects, TCR beta sequences reportedly gave accurate predictions of HLA-A and HLA-B alleles.

PCR used 60 Vbeta primers and 13 Jbeta primers. Using immunoSEQ multiplex PCR, the repertoire was profiled, and TCRdb retains in-frame clones only, with some absent. The sample lists 130,000 or so clones; roughly three fifths were seen once. Germline V gene sequence: CDR1 LNHDA, CDR2 SQIVND (reference sequence). Trimming removed 9 bases from V and 2 bases from J, with 19 bases in between. The CDR3 totals 15 residues. With regard to this clone: As yet, its antigen is unknown.

The sequence was collected from a man between 18 and 29 years old in good health and CMV-seronegative. The V gene is TRBV19, the J gene TRBJ2-5, with D maybe TRBD2 (6 bases). Sequenced: PBMCs. The DNA of the CDR3 is TGTGCCAGCAAGTCCTCGGGACTGGGACAAGAGACCCAGTACTTC. It encodes CASKSSGLGQETQYF.